A single sample is the source of the 19 T cell receptor beta chains below, sequenced in a study of shared clonotypes between healthy human individuals. Assay used: immunoSEQ multiplex PCR; TCRdb lists only in-frame clones, some missing. In the table there are millions of clones, more than 90% of which are singletons. The sample taken for sequencing was naive CD4+ T cells sorted from blood. The subset here: CD45RA+ positively selected. Receptors were obtained from a young man in good health.

This clone has a single count. The chain employs TRBV5-1 and TRBJ1-1; D might be TRBD1 (6 bases). The germline V gene encodes CDR1 SGHRS and CDR2 YFSETQ. The germline V and J ends were trimmed by 4 bases and 3 bases, with 10 bases remaining between them. This CDR3 is 13 amino acids long. CDR3 residues: CASSPDRYTEAFF. CDR3 nucleotide sequence: TGCGCCAGCAGCCCTGACAGGTACACTGAAGCTTTCTTT.

This chain joins TRBV18 and TRBJ2-7; 9 nucleotides line up with TRBD2. Germline assignment: CDR1 KGHSH and CDR2 LQKENI. The CDR3 covers 17 residues. V dropped 3 bases and J dropped 3; count of bases not matched to a gene: 12. The CDR3 DNA sequence: TGTGCCAGCTCACCCCCCCCGCGTAGCGGGGGTTTCTACGAGCAGTACTTC. It codes for CASSPPPRSGGFYEQYF.

The V and J genes are TRBV9 and TRBJ2-2; D remains unclear. The V end lost 1 base, the J end lost 4 bases, and 14 bases lay between the germline ends. The CDR3 is 16 amino acids. Germline V CDR1 and CDR2: SGDLS, YYNGEE. CDR3 nucleotides: TGTGCCAGCAGCGTAACAAAGGATATGGGCACCGGGGAGCTGTTTTTT. As protein: CASSVTKDMGTGELFF.

This clone was seen a handful of times. The chain carries TRBV30 and TRBJ2-3; D remains ambiguous. This CDR3 has 14 residues. The V end was cut by 4 bases, the J end by 4 bases, with 15 bases between. Germline V gene lookup returns CDR1 GTSNPN and CDR2 SVGIG (reference sequence). The CDR3 region is CAWIPFSSADTQYF. CDR3 nucleotide sequence: TGTGCCTGGATACCTTTTTCCTCGGCAGATACGCAGTATTTT. The full variable domain, in which reference TRBV30 and TRBJ2-3 provide the parts outside the CDR3, is SQTIHQWPATLVQPVGSPLSLECTVEGTSNPNLYWYRQAAGRGLQLLFYSVGIGQISSEVPQNLSASRPQDRQFILSSKKLLLSDSGFYLCAWIPFSSADTQYFGPGTRLTVL.

The chain employs TRBV7-2 and TRBJ1-5; 7 bases are a match to TRBD1. Germline V CDR1 and CDR2: SGHTA, FQGNSA. This CDR3 is built from 15 residues. With 1 base clipped from V and 7 bases from J, the junction kept 7 bases outside the gene matches. CDR3 loop: CASSLGQGSSQPQHF. CDR3 nucleotides: TGTGCCAGCAGCTTAGGACAGGGAAGTAGCCAGCCCCAGCATTTT.

This clone was found a few times. The sample carries other DNA sequences with the same CDR3. The V gene is TRBV7-8, the J gene TRBJ1-5; D uncertain. This CDR3 contains 12 residues. Trimming left V 4 bases short and J 0 bases short, with 1 base between. Germline V gene lookup returns CDR1 SGHVS and CDR2 FQNEAQ. The CDR3 sequence: CASSYSNQPQHF. The CDR3 nucleotides read TGTGCCAGCAGCTATAGCAATCAGCCCCAGCATTTT.

This clone was counted once. V usage is TRBV7-9 and J usage is TRBJ2-3, with D perhaps TRBD2 (6 bases). Trimming stripped 4 bases from V and 0 bases from J, with 11 bases between. The CDR3 has 15 amino acids. Germline V gives CDR1 SEHNR, CDR2 FQNEAQ (reference sequence). For the CDR3, the DNA is TGTGCCAGCAGCTCACCGGGACTGAGCACAGATACGCAGTATTTT. Encoded protein: CASSSPGLSTDTQYF.

The rearrangement uses TRBV28 and TRBJ1-6, with D hard to call. The CDR3 is 15 amino acids. Trimming stripped 3 bases from V and 4 bases from J, with 10 bases between. Germline values: CDR1 MDHEN, CDR2 SYDVKM. In DNA form, the CDR3 reads TGTGCCAGCAGTTTCGGCCAGGTTTATAATTCACCCCTCCACTTT. Translation gives CASSFGQVYNSPLHF.

This clone was recorded only once. The chain employs TRBV14 and TRBJ1-1, with TRBD1 as a possible D gene (5 bases). Trimming removed 0 bases from V and 4 bases from J, with 9 bases in between. Per germline, CDR1 SGHDN and CDR2 FVKESK. CDR3 length: 14 amino acids. As DNA, the CDR3 is TGTGCCAGCAGCCAAGAGGGGACCGGCACTGAAGCTTTCTTT. It yields the protein CASSQEGTGTEAFF.

V gene TRBV6-1 combines with J gene TRBJ1-1, with D possibly TRBD1 on 5 matching bases. There are 14 residues in the CDR3. Deletions cut 3 bases from V and 5 bases from J, with 13 bases between. The germline CDR1 and CDR2 sequences are MNHNS and SASEGT. The DNA for the CDR3 is TGTGCCAGCAGTGAGAAGTCAGGGCGTACTGAAGCTTTCTTT. Translation: CASSEKSGRTEAFF.

The J gene is TRBJ2-7, the V gene TRBV27; TRBD1 agrees at 10 bases. This CDR3 is 15 amino acids long. Germline loops: CDR1 MNHEY, CDR2 SMNVEV (reference sequence). The junction had 4 bases not matched to a gene; V was cut back by 4 bases and J by 1 base. The CDR3 nucleotides read TGTGCCAGCAGTTCGACAGGGGGCGAATCCTACGAGCAGTACTTC. This translates into CASSSTGGESYEQYF.

V usage is TRBV19 and J usage is TRBJ1-1; a weak D match, TRBD1 (6 bases). V lost 5 bases, J lost 5 bases, and 12 bases lay in between. This CDR3 is 13 amino acids long. Germline CDR1 is LNHDA and CDR2 is SQIVND (reference sequence). Here the CDR3 DNA reads TGTGCCAGTAGTGCCACAGGGCTTACTGAAGCTTTCTTT. Its translation is CASSATGLTEAFF.

In its sample, this clone was seen a few times. This sequence joins TRBV6-1 and TRBJ1-4, with unresolved D. There are 12 residues in the CDR3. V was clipped by 2 bases and J by 16 bases, with 14 bases between them. Looked up from germline, CDR1 is MNHNS and CDR2 is SASEGT. For the CDR3, the DNA is TGTGCCAGCAGTGAAATTCTGTCACTCCAGTTTTTT. This gives the protein CASSEILSLQFF.

V gene TRBV9 combines with J gene TRBJ2-2; perhaps TRBD2 as D (6 bases). The V end was cut by 4 bases, the J end by 6 bases, with 16 bases between. The CDR3 spans 15 residues. Germline CDR1 reads SGDLS; CDR2 reads YYNGEE. The CDR3 sequence: CASSPRDGPAGELFF. CDR3 nucleotide sequence: TGTGCCAGCAGCCCGCGGGACGGACCAGCCGGGGAGCTGTTTTTT.

The rearrangement joins TRBV7-9 to TRBJ1-1; D gene unclear. The CDR3 loop spans 16 amino acids. V lost 5 bases and J 3 bases, leaving 19 bases between the germline ends. CDR1 SEHNR and CDR2 FQNEAQ come from the germline V gene (reference sequence). The CDR3: CASSPTAGVSDTEAFF. In DNA form, the CDR3 reads TGTGCCAGCAGCCCCACGGCCGGGGTTTCGGACACTGAAGCTTTCTTT.

This clone was counted a single time. The chain links TRBV6-1 to TRBJ2-1; 8 bases align to TRBD2. The germline gives CDR1 MNHNS, CDR2 SASEGT. The V and J ends lost 4 bases and 4 bases, in that order; junction bases with no gene match: 12. This CDR3 has 17 residues. In nucleotides, the CDR3 is TGTGCCAGCAGTGGGCCGGTTTTGGTAGCGGGATACAATGAGCAGTTCTTC. It encodes CASSGPVLVAGYNEQFF.

This chain links TRBV5-6 with TRBJ1-6; 10 nucleotides align to TRBD1. Unmatched junction bases numbered 7, after V lost 4 bases and J lost 6 bases. This CDR3 comprises 16 residues. CDR1 is SGHDT, CDR2 YYEEEE, per germline. The CDR3 region has the DNA TGTGCCAGCAGCCCAGACAGGGGGCTTCGTAATTCACCCCTCCACTTT. This translates into CASSPDRGLRNSPLHF.

This chain connects TRBV7-3 to TRBJ2-3; 8 nucleotides agree with TRBD2. CDR3 length equals 16 residues. The V and J ends lost 0 bases and 3 bases, in that order; junction bases with no gene match: 5. In germline, CDR1 is SGHTA, CDR2 FQGTGA. Here the CDR3 DNA reads TGTGCCAGCAGCTTAACCTCAACGGGGGGGACAGATACGCAGTATTTT. Translated, it gives CASSLTSTGGTDTQYF.

The gene calls are TRBV30 and TRBJ2-2; 7 positions match TRBD1. Trimming at V came to 5 bases and at J to 3 bases, leaving 6 bases not matched to a gene. This CDR3 comprises 14 residues. From germline, CDR1 is GTSNPN and CDR2 SVGIG (reference sequence). CDR3 residues: CAWDWTGYTGELFF. The CDR3 region has the DNA TGTGCCTGGGATTGGACAGGCTACACCGGGGAGCTGTTTTTT.